The clone carrying this TCR beta chain was counted ten times or more. The target antigen is unknown. This record comes from a study of molecular identifiers for immune sequencing clone quantification. The study, taken as a whole, reports: Reports indicate spiked Jurkat TCR RNA from one cell could be found among some 980,000 naive cells.

The CDR3 contains 16 residues. The germline V gene encodes CDR1 DFQATT and CDR2 SNEGSKA (reference sequence). V was clipped by 1 base and J by 7 bases; unmatched bases: 11. Each CDR3 protein is one row after TCRdb ran MiXCR on the PCR reads. This table has about 630,000 distinct CDR3 sequences, 25% appearing once. Sequencing used naive CD8+ T cells from blood, with Jurkat cell RNA spiked in. Subset here: FACS-sorted CD8+CD4-CCR7+CD45RA+ naive T cells. This sequence originates from a human donor in good health. Some libraries in this study had Jurkat cell RNA spiked in. This chain connects TRBV20-1 to TRBJ2-7; 12 bases agree with TRBD2. This chain's CDR3 is CSARVRRLAGVGEQYF. Written as DNA, the CDR3 is TGCAGTGCTAGAGTGCGCCGACTAGCGGGAGTAGGTGAGCAGTACTTC.